This T cell receptor (beta chain) was recorded in a study of blood T cell repertoires in COVID-19. About the research overall: Spain, Italy and the United States supplied samples that represented acute and convalescent COVID-19.

Germline V lookup: CDR1 GTSNPN, CDR2 SVGIG (reference sequence). V lost 2 bases, J lost 3 bases, and 4 bases stayed unmatched. The CDR3 loop spans 16 amino acids. Original processing methods: Amplified reference gene primers provided the basis for estimating nucleated cell counts. The repertoire was sequenced with immunoSEQ multiplex PCR; TCRdb's copy has only in-frame clones and lacks some. Clonal size and the V and J genes are those of that table, whereas D and trimming came from the DNA. The data contain 350,000 to 450,000 clones, about 89% of them singletons. Within 2 weeks before study entry, exposed participants met a COVID-19 case.

The TCR originated in a woman aged 40-49 years who had been exposed to COVID-19. This sequence joins TRBV30 and TRBJ1-4; 12 nucleotides line up with TRBD1. The sample comprised PBMCs or T cells enriched from blood (not recorded which). DNA for the CDR3: TGTGCCTGGAGTTCGGGACAGGGGGCGTCTAATGAAAAACTGTTTTTT. Its protein product is CAWSSGQGASNEKLFF.